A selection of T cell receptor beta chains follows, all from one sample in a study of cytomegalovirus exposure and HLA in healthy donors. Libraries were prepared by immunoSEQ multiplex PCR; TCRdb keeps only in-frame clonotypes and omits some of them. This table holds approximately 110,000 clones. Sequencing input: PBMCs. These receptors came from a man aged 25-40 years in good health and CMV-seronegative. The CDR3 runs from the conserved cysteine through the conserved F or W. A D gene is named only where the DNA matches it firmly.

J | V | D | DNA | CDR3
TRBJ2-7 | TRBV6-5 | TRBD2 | TGTGCCAGCAGTCCGGGACTAGCGGGAGGCGAGCAGTACTTC | CASSPGLAGGEQYF
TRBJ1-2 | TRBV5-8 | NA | TGTGCCAGCAGCCTCGGACACCTAAACTATGGCTACACCTTC | CASSLGHLNYGYTF
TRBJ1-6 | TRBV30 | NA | TGTGCCTTTGAGAGGTATAATTCACCCCTCCACTTT | CAFERYNSPLHF
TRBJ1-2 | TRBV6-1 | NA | TGTGCCAGCAGTGACGAGAGGGGGAAGGGCTATGGCTACACCTTC | CASSDERGKGYGYTF
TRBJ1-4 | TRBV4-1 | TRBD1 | TGCGCCAGCAGCCTAAGGGACAGCTCATGGGAAAAACTGTTTTTT | CASSLRDSSWEKLFF
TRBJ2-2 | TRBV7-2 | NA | TGTGCCAGCAGCCCGACTATGAGCCCCACCGGGGAGCTGTTTTTT | CASSPTMSPTGELFF
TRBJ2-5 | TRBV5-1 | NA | TGCGCCAGCAGCTTGGGAACAGGGACCGGAGAGACCCAGTACTTC | CASSLGTGTGETQYF
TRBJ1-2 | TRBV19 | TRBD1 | TGTGCCAGTAGACCCCGCCGGACAGGGAACTATGGCTACACCTTC | CASRPRRTGNYGYTF
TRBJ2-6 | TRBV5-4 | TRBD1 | TGTGCCAGCAGCCGGCCCCAAGGGGGCGAGGGGGCCAACGTCCTGACTTTC | CASSRPQGGEGANVLTF
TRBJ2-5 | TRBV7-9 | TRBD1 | TGTGCCAGCAGCTTATCTAGGGGGCGGCAAGAGACCCAGTACTTC | CASSLSRGRQETQYF
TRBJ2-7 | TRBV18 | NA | TGTGCCAGCTCCGGGGACTCGTCTTGGGACGAGCAGTACTTC | CASSGDSSWDEQYF
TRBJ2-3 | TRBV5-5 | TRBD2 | TGTGCCAGCAGCCTCCGACTAGCGGGAGCCCCAGATACGCAGTATTTT | CASSLRLAGAPDTQYF
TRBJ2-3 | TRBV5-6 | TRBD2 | TGTGCCAGCAGCCCGGATTTGGGGGAGGGGACAGATACGCAGTATTTT | CASSPDLGEGTDTQYF
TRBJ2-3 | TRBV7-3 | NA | TGTGCCAGCAGCTTAACAGGAGAAGGCACAGATACGCAGTATTTT | CASSLTGEGTDTQYF
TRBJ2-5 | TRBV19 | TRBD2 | TGTGCCAGTAGTTCGGGACTAGCGGGACCCCAAGAGACCCAGTACTTC | CASSSGLAGPQETQYF
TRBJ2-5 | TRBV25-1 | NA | TGTGCCAGCAGTGGTGGGAAAAGGGGCTTCGGAGAGACCCAGTACTTC | CASSGGKRGFGETQYF
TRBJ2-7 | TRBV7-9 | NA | TGTGCCAGCAGCTTATCCGGGGGTAGCGGAGGATCCTACGAGCAGTACTTC | CASSLSGGSGGSYEQYF
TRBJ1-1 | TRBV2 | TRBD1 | TGTGCCAGCCCGGGACAGGGGTGGTCTGAAGCTTTCTTT | CASPGQGWSEAFF
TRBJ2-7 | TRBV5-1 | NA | TGCGCCAGCAGCTTGGTTCCAGGGGAATACGAGCAGTACTTC | CASSLVPGEYEQYF
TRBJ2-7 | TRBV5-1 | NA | TGCGCCAGCAGCCCGCACGCGCAGGGTAACGACGAGCAGTACTTC | CASSPHAQGNDEQYF